This T cell receptor beta chain was recovered during a study of T cell responses to AZD1222 COVID-19 vaccine. Study-level findings and limits: Spike-specific TCR breadth and depth went up after people got two AZD1222 doses. The sample set comprised mostly white British donors with more females, and clonal diversity was possibly underestimated.

Comments on this clone: What it binds is unknown.

Data came from immunoSEQ multiplex PCR; TCRdb stores just in-frame clones and leaves some out. The repertoire has under 150,000 clones, 80% to 95% of them found once; the top ten carry roughly 1%. The germline CDR1 and CDR2 sequences are SGHTA and FQGNSA. V gave up 6 bases and J gave up 6 bases, with 10 bases separating them. The length of the CDR3 is 12 residues. Specimen: peripheral blood, collected 28 days after the second AZD1222 dose. The rearrangement uses TRBV7-2 and TRBJ2-3; tentatively, D is TRBD1 (5 bases). This TCR was recovered from an adult who received the AZD1222 COVID-19 vaccine. CDR3 residues: CASRENRDTQYF. The CDR3 DNA sequence: TGTGCCAGCAGAGAAAACAGGGATACGCAGTATTTT.